This entry describes one T cell receptor beta chain. Its specificity is not known. CD8+ T cell subsets were each sorted in triplicate, about 330,000 cells apiece. The sample is drawn from a study of CXCR3-negative and CXCR3-positive naive CD8 T cells. Libraries were UMI-labeled 5' RACE TRB cDNA. TCRdb reprocessed the 5' RACE reads; each CDR3 protein has one entry and no DNA is given. Recorded here are tens of thousands of distinct CDR3 sequences; the top ten clones represent about 0.7%. This CDR3 has 15 residues. Germline V gives CDR1 SGHTA, CDR2 FQGTGA. Regarding the study as a whole: For CXCR3-positive naive cells, TRB CDR3s were more hydrophobic than those of CXCR3-negative naive cells.

This clonotype was sampled from a human donor in good health. Some clones in this sample may be carry-over from other donors' samples. The chain links TRBV7-3 to TRBJ2-1; with no DNA, the TCRdb D assignment of TRBD2 cannot be verified. Source material: naive CXCR3+ CD8+ T cells from blood. The subset was: CD45RO-CCR7+CD27+CD95- naive CD8+ T cells expressing CXCR3 (TNR3+). CDR3 amino acids: CASSLGLADYNEQFF.